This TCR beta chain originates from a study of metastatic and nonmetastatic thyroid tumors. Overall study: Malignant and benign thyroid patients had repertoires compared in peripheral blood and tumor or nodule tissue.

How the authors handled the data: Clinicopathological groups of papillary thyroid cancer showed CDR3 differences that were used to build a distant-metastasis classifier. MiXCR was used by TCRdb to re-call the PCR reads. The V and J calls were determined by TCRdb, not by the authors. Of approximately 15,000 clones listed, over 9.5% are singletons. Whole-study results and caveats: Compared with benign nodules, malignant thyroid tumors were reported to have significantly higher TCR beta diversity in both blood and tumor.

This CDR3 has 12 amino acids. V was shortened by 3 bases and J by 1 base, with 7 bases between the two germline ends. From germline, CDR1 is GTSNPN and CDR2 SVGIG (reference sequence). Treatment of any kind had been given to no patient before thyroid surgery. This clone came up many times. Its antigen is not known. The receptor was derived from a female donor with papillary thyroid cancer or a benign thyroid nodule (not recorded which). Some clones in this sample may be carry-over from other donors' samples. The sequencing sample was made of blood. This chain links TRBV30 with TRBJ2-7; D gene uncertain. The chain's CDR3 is CAWRTISYEQYF. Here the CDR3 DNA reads TGTGCCTGGAGAACGATTTCCTACGAGCAGTACTTC.